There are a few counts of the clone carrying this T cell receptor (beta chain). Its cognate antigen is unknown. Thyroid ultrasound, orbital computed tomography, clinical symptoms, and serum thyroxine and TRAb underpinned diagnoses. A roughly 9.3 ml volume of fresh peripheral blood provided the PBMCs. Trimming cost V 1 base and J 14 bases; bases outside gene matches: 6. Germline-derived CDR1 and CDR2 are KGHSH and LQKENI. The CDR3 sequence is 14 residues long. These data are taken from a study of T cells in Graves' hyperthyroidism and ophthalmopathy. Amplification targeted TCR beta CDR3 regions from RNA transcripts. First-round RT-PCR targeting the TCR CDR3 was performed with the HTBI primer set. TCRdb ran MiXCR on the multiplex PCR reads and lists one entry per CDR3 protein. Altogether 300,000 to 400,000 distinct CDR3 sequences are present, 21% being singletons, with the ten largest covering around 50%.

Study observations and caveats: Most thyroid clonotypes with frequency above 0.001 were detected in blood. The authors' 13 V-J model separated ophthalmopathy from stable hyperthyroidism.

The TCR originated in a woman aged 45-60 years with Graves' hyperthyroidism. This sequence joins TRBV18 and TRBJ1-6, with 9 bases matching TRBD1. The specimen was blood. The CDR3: CASSPRQGEVSLHF. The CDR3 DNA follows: TGTGCCAGCTCACCACGACAGGGGGAAGTATCCCTCCACTTT.